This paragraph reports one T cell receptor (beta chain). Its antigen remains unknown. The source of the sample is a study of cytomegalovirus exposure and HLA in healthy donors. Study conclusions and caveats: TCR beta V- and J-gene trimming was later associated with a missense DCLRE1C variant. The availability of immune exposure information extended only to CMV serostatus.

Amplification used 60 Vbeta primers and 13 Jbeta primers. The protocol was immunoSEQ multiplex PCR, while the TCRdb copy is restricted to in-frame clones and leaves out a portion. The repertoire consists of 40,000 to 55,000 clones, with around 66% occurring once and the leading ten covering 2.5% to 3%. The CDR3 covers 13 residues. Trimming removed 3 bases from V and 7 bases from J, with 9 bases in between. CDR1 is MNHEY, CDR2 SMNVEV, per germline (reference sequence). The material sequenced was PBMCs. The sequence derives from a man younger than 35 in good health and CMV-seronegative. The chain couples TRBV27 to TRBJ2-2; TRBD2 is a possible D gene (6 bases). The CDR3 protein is CASSLGGNGELFF. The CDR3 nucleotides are TGTGCCAGCAGTTTGGGGGGTAACGGGGAGCTGTTTTTT.